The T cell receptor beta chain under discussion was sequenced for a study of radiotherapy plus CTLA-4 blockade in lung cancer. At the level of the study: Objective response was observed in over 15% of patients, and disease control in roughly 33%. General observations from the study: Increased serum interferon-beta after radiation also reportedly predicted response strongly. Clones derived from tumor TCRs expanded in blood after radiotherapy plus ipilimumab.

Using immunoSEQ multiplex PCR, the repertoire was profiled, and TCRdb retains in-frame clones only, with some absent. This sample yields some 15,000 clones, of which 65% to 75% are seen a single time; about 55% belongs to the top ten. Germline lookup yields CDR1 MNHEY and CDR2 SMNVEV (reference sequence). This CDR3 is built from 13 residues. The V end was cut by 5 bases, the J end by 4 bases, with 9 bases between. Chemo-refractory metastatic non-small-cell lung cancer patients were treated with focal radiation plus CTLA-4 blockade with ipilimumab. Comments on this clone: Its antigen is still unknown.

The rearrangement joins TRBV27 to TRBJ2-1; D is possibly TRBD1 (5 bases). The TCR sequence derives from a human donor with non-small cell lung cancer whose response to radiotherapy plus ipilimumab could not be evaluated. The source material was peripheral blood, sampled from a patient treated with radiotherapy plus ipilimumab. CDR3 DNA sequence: TGTGCCAGCAGTATAACAGGTTACAATGAGCAGTTCTTC. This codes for CASSITGYNEQFF.